One sample yielded the 15 T cell receptor beta chains listed below, sequenced in a study of T cell responses to AZD1222 COVID-19 vaccine. Clones were read by immunoSEQ multiplex PCR, and TCRdb kept only the in-frame ones, dropping some. The data contain approximately 150,000 clones, approximately 90% of them singletons. Here the sequenced sample was peripheral blood, taken 28 days after the second AZD1222 dose. The receptor set was obtained from an adult who received the AZD1222 COVID-19 vaccine.

This clone was seen a single time. This rearrangement joins TRBV9 to TRBJ1-1; no clear D. The CDR3 has 15 amino acids. V was pared by 0 bases and J by 0 bases, with 9 bases between. CDR1 is SGDLS, CDR2 YYNGEE, per germline. CDR3 protein: CASSVDWEMNTEAFF. The CDR3 DNA reads TGTGCCAGCAGCGTAGATTGGGAGATGAACACTGAAGCTTTCTTT.

The chain combines TRBV7-9 with TRBJ2-1; the match to TRBD1 covers 8 bases. V trimming: 4 bases; J trimming: 7 bases; junction bases outside the gene matches: 12. The CDR3 is 16 amino acids. Germline assignment: CDR1 SEHNR and CDR2 FQNEAQ (reference sequence). The CDR3 loop is CASSSPEQGGWNEQFF. CDR3 nucleotides: TGTGCCAGCAGCTCCCCCGAACAGGGGGGCTGGAATGAGCAGTTCTTC.

V and J are TRBV5-1 and TRBJ1-2; 10 bases fit TRBD1. Trimming took 0 bases from V and 8 from J; bases not matched to a gene: 7. This CDR3 spans 15 amino acids. Germline loops: CDR1 SGHRS, CDR2 YFSETQ. This CDR3 reads CASSLGMTGGVGYTF. DNA of the CDR3: TGCGCCAGCAGCTTGGGGATGACAGGGGGCGTCGGCTACACCTTC.

In DNA form, the CDR3 reads TGCAGCGTTGTAGGGGCCCAGAGCTCCTACGAGCAGTACTTC. Protein: CSVVGAQSSYEQYF. The chain uses TRBV29-1 and TRBJ2-7, with a weak D call TRBD1 (5 bases). CDR3 length: 14 residues. Germline CDR1 SQVTM, CDR2 ANQGSEA. The V and J ends lost 4 bases and 0 bases respectively, with 13 bases between them.

This chain connects TRBV9 to TRBJ2-7; D call uncertain. This CDR3 has 14 residues. Trimming took 0 bases from V and 2 from J, leaving 9 bases between them. Germline V gene data show CDR1 as SGDLS and CDR2 as YYNGEE. In DNA, the CDR3 is TGTGCCAGCAGCGTAGAAGATCCTCCCTACGAGCAGTACTTC. This codes for CASSVEDPPYEQYF.

This chain uses TRBV10-3 with TRBJ1-2, with unresolved D. This CDR3 region has 14 residues. Trimming shortened V by 4 bases and J by 3 bases, and 12 bases separated the two germline ends. Germline V gene lookup returns CDR1 ENHRY and CDR2 SYGVKD. In DNA form, the CDR3 reads TGTGCCATCAGTGTTGCAGATTCGGACTATGGCTACACCTTC. Translated, it gives CAISVADSDYGYTF.

V and J are TRBV7-2 and TRBJ2-2; 12 nucleotides line up with TRBD2. Unmatched junction bases numbered 13, after V lost 4 bases and J lost 7 bases. This CDR3 region has 18 residues. CDR1 is SGHTA, CDR2 FQGNSA, per germline. CDR3 sequence reads: CASSSGPLPSGRGGELFF. In DNA, the CDR3 is TGTGCCAGCAGCTCCGGCCCTTTGCCTAGCGGGAGGGGCGGGGAGCTGTTTTTT.

The V gene is TRBV27, the J gene TRBJ2-1; D unclear. V was shortened by 3 bases and J by 4 bases, with 4 bases between the two germline ends. The CDR3 spans 12 residues. Germline-derived CDR1 and CDR2 are MNHEY and SMNVEV (reference sequence). Here the CDR3 DNA reads TGTGCCAGCAGTTTCCCTTACAATGAGCAGTTCTTC. Translation: CASSFPYNEQFF.

This rearrangement joins TRBV2 to TRBJ1-4; D may be TRBD1 (5 bases). CDR1 is SNHLY, CDR2 FYNNEI, per germline. Between the trimmed V and J ends, which lost 4 bases and 4 bases, there was a span of 13 bases. The CDR3 covers 15 residues. The CDR3 here is CASSAPLGLNEKLFF. In nucleotides, the CDR3 is TGTGCCAGCAGTGCCCCCCTGGGGCTTAATGAAAAACTGTTTTTT. The variable domain in full, with the rest retrieved from reference TRBV2 and TRBJ1-4, is EPEVTQTPSHQVTQMGQEVILRCVPISNHLYFYWYRQILGQKVEFLVSFYNNEISEKSEIFDDQFSVERPDGSNFTLKIRSTKLEDSAMYFCASSAPLGLNEKLFFGSGTQLSVL.

V gene TRBV6-5 combines with J gene TRBJ1-1; D remains unclear. Germline V gives CDR1 MNHEY, CDR2 SVGAGI. CDR3 length equals 15 residues. V lost 4 bases, J lost 1 base, and 13 bases lay in between. CDR3 sequence reads: CASSFGDGPNTEAFF. In nucleotides, the CDR3 is TGTGCCAGCAGTTTCGGAGACGGGCCGAACACTGAAGCTTTCTTT.

This clone was counted ten times or more. This chain joins TRBV3-1 (or the pseudogene TRBV3-2) and TRBJ1-5, with D possibly matching TRBD1 (6 bases). Germline V gene lookup returns CDR1 LGHDT and CDR2 YNNKEL (reference sequence). CDR3 length: 16 amino acids. Between the trimmed V and J ends, which lost 1 base and 2 bases, there was a span of 12 bases. DNA of the CDR3: TGTGCCAGCAGCCAAGGGATGGGGGCTCGCAATCAGCCCCAGCATTTT. It yields the protein CASSQGMGARNQPQHF.

The CDR3 DNA sequence: TGTGCCAGCAGCCAAGATCTCGGGGTGGTTAATTCACCCCTCCACTTT. This translates into CASSQDLGVVNSPLHF. This chain links TRBV3-1 (or the pseudogene TRBV3-2) with TRBJ1-6; D is unresolved. The germline V gene encodes CDR1 LGHDT and CDR2 YNNKEL (reference sequence). The CDR3 consists of 16 residues. V was cut by 0 bases and J by 6 bases, with 12 bases left in between.

This chain uses TRBV3-1 (or the pseudogene TRBV3-2) with TRBJ2-2; 9 nucleotides match TRBD1. Germline CDR1 reads LGHDT; CDR2 reads YNNKEL (reference sequence). Trimming at V came to 1 base and at J to 7 bases, leaving 4 bases not matched to a gene. The CDR3 length is 15 residues. The DNA of the CDR3 is TGTGCCAGCAGCCAAGTGGGACAGGGCCACGGGGAGCTGTTTTTT. Translation gives CASSQVGQGHGELFF.

The chain couples TRBV10-2 to TRBJ1-1, with D possibly matching TRBD1 (5 bases). The ends were cut back, 6 bases at V and 11 bases at J, with 13 bases in the middle. Germline values: CDR1 WSHSY, CDR2 SAAADI. The CDR3 spans 11 residues. The CDR3 sequence: CASREAGHAFF. CDR3 bases: TGCGCCAGCAGGGAAGCAGGGCACGCTTTCTTT.

The gene calls are TRBV7-6 and TRBJ1-2, with D perhaps matching TRBD1 (6 bases). V lost 5 bases to trimming and J lost 5 bases, with 12 bases between them. Germline V CDR1 and CDR2: SGHVS, FNYEAQ. This CDR3 region has 13 residues. In DNA, the CDR3 is TGTGCCAGCAGCCCAGGGGATGAATATGGCTACACCTTC. Translation: CASSPGDEYGYTF.